The present T cell receptor (beta chain) was sequenced within a study of graft-versus-host responses after intestinal transplantation. V lost 4 bases, J lost 3 bases, and 2 bases stayed unmatched. The germline V gene has CDR1 MNHNS and CDR2 SASEGT. The length of the CDR3 is 13 residues. Note on this clone: Antigen: not known.

Data came from immunoSEQ multiplex PCR; TCRdb stores just in-frame clones and leaves some out. The data contain 70,000 to 100,000 clones, roughly nine tenths of them singletons. The gene calls are TRBV6-1 and TRBJ1-1; TRBD1 matches at 7 bases. Here the sequenced sample was unstimulated CD4+ T cells sorted from spleen or lymph node cells, taken before intestinal transplant. The origin of this receptor is a human donor who received an intestinal transplant. The CDR3 bases are TGTGCCAGCAGTGGTGACAGGGACACTGAAGCTTTCTTT. Its translation: CASSGDRDTEAFF.